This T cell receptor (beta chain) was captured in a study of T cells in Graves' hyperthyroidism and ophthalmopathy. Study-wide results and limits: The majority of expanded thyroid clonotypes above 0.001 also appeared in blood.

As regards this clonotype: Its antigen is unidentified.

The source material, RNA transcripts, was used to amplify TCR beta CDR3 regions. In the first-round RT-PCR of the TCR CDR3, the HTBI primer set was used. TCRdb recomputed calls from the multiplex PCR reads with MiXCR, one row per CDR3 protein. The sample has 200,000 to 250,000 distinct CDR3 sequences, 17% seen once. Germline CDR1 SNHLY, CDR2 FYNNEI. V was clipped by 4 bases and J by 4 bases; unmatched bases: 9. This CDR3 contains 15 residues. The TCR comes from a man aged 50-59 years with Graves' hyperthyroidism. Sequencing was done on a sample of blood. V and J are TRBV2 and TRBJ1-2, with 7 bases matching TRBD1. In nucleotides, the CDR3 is TGTGCCAGCAGTGTTGAGCAGACAGGGCCCTATGGCTACACCTTC. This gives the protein CASSVEQTGPYGYTF. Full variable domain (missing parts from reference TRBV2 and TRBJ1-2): EPEVTQTPSHQVTQMGQEVILRCVPISNHLYFYWYRQILGQKVEFLVSFYNNEISEKSEIFDDQFSVERPDGSNFTLKIRSTKLEDSAMYFCASSVEQTGPYGYTFGSGTRLTVV.